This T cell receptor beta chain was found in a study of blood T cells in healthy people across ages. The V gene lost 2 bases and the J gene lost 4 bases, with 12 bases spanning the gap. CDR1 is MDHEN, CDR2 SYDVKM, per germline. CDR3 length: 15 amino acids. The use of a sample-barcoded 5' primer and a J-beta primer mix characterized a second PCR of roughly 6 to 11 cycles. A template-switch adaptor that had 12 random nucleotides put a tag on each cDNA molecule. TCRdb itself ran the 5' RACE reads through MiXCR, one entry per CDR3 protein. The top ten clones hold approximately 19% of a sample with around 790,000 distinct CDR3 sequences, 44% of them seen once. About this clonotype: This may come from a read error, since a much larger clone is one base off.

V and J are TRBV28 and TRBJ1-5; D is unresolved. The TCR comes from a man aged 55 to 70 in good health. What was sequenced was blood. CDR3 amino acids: CASSLMGARNQPQHF. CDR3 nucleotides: TGTGCCAGCAGTTTAATGGGTGCGAGGAATCAGCCCCAGCATTTT.